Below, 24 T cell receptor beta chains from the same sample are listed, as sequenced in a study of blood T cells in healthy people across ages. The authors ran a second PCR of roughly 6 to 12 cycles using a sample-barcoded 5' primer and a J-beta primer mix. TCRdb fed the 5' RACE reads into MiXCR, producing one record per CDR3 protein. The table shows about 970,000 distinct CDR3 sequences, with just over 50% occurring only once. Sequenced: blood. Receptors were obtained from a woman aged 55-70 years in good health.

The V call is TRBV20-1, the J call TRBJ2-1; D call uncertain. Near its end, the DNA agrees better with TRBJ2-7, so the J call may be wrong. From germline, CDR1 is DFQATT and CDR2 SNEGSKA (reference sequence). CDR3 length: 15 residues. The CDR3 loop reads CSAREIRHSYNEQYF. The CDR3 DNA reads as TGCAGTGCTAGAGAAATTCGGCACTCCTACAATGAGCAGTACTTC.

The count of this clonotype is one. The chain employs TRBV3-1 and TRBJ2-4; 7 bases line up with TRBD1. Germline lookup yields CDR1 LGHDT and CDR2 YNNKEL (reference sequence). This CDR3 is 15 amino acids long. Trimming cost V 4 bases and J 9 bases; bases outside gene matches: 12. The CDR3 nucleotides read TGTGCCAGCAGCCTCGCAGTGACAGGGACGATCATTCAGTACTTC. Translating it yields CASSLAVTGTIIQYF.

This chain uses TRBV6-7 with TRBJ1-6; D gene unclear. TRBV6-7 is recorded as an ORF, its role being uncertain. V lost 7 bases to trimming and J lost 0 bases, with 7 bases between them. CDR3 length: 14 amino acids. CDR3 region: CASTRSSYNSPLHF. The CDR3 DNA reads TGTGCCAGCACGAGGTCCTCCTATAATTCACCCCTCCACTTT.

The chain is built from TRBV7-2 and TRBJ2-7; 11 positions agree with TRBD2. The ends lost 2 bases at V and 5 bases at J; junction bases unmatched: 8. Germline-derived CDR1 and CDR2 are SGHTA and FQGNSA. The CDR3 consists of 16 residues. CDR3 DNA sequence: TGTGCCAGCAGCTTACATTTAGCGGGAGGGCGCGACGAGCAGTACTTC. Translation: CASSLHLAGGRDEQYF.

CDR3 residues: CASSLGREYEKLFF. The CDR3 DNA follows: TGCGCCAGCAGCTTGGGGAGGGAGTATGAAAAACTGTTTTTT. The V and J genes are TRBV5-1 and TRBJ1-4; D gene uncertain. CDR1 and CDR2 (germline): SGHRS, YFSETQ. The CDR3 runs to 14 residues. Trimming shortened V by 0 bases and J by 6 bases, and 9 bases separated the two germline ends.

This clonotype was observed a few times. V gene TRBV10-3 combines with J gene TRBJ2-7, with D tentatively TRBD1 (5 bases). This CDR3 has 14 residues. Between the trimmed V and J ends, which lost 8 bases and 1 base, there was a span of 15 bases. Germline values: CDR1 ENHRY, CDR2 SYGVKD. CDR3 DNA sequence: TGTGCCATCTTTAGACAGAGGTCATCCTACGAGCAGTACTTC. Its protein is CAIFRQRSSYEQYF.

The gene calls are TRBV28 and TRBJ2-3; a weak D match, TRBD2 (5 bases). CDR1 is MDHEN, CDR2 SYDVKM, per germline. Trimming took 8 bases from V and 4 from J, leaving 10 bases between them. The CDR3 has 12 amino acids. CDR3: CASWERPDTQYF. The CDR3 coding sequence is TGTGCCAGCTGGGAGCGGCCAGATACGCAGTATTTT.

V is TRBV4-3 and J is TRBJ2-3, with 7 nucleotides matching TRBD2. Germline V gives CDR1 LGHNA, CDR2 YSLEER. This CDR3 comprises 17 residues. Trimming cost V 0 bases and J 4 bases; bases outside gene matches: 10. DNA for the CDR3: TGCGCCAGCAGCCAAGATTTTGGCGGGAGTTCAGCAGATACGCAGTATTTT. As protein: CASSQDFGGSSADTQYF.

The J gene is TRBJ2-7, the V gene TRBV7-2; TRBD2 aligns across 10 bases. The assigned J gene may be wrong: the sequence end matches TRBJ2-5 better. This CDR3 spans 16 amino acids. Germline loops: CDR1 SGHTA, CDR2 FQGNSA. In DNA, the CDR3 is TGTGCCAGCAGCTTACTAGCGGGAGCGGGGGGAGAGACCCAGTACTTC. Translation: CASSLLAGAGGETQYF.

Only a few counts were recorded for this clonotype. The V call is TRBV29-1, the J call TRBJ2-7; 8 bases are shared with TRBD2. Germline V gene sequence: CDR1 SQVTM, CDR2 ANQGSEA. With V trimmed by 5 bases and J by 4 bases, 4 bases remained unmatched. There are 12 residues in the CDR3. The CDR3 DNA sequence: TGCAGCGTTTCCAGCGGGAGTTACGAGCAGTACTTC. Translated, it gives CSVSSGSYEQYF.

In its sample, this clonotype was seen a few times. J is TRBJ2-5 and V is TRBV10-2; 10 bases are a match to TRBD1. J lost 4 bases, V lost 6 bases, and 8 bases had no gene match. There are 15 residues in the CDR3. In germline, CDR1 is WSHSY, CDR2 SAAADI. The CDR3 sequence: CASRRGQGEGETQYF. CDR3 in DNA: TGCGCCAGCAGACGCGGACAGGGGGAGGGAGAGACCCAGTACTTC.

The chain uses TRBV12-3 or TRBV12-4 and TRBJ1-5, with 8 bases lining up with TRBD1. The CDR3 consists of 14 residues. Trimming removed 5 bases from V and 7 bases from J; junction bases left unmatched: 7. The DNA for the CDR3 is TGTGCCAGCAGTGTGGACAGGGCCTGGCAGCCCCAGCATTTT. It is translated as CASSVDRAWQPQHF.

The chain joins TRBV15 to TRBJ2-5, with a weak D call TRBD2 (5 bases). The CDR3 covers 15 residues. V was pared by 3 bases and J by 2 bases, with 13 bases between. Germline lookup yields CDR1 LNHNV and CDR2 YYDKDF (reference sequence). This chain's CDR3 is CATSSPGLGQETQYF. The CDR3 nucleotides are TGTGCCACCAGCAGCCCCGGACTGGGGCAAGAGACCCAGTACTTC.

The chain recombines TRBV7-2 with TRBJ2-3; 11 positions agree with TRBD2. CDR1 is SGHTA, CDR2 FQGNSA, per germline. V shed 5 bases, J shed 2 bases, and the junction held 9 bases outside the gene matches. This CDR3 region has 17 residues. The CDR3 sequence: CASSGGTSGLHTDTQYF. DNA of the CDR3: TGTGCCAGCAGCGGCGGGACTAGCGGCTTACACACAGATACGCAGTATTTT.

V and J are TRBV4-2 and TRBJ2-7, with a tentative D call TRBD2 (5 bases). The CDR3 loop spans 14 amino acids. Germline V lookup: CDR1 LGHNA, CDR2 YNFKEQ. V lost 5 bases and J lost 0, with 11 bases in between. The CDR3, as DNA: TGTGCCAGCAGCGCCTCTCTAGCCTCCTACGAGCAGTACTTC. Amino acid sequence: CASSASLASYEQYF.

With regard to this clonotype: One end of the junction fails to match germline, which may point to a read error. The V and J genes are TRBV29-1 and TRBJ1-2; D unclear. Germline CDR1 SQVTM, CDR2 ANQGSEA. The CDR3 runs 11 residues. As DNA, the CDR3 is TGCAGCGTTAGGACGGGTTTCGGCTACACCTTT. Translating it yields CSVRTGFGYTF. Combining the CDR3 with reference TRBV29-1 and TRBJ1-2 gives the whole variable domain SAVISQKPSRDICQRGTSLTIQCQVDSQVTMMFWYRQQPGQSLTLIATANQGSEATYESGFVIDKFPISRPNLTFSTLTVSNMSPEDSSIYLCSVRTGFGYTFGSGTRLTVV.

This chain's CDR3 is CASSQDASSREQFF. The CDR3 DNA is TGCGCCAGCAGCCAAGATGCGAGTTCGAGGGAGCAGTTCTTC. V usage is TRBV4-1 and J usage is TRBJ2-1; D unresolved. The V gene's germline CDR1 is MGHRA and CDR2 YSYEKL. V was clipped by 0 bases and J by 10 bases, with 13 bases between them. This CDR3 region has 14 residues.

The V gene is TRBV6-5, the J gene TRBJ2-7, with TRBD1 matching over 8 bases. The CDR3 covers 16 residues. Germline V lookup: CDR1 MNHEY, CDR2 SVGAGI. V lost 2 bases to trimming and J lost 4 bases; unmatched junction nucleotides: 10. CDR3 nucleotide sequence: TGTGCCAGCAGTTACGATTCAGGGGGCGCAACGTACGAGCAGTACTTC. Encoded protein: CASSYDSGGATYEQYF.

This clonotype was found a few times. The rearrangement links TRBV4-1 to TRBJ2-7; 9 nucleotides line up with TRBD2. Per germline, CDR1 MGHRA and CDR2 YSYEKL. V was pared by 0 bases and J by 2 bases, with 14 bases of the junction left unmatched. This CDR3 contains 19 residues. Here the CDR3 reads CASSQDNSRRLAVTYEQYF. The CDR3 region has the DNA TGCGCCAGCAGCCAAGATAATAGTCGGAGACTAGCGGTTACCTACGAGCAGTACTTC.

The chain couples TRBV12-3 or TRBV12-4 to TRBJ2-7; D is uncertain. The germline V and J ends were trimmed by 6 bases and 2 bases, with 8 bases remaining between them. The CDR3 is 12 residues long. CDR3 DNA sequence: TGTGCCAGCAGAAGAAACACCTACGAGCAGTACTTC. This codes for CASRRNTYEQYF.

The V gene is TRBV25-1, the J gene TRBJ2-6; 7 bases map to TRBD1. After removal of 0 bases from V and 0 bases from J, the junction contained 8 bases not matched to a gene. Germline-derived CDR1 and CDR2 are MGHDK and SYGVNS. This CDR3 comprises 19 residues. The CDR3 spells CASSEYIRGSYSGANVLTF. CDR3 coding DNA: TGTGCCAGCAGTGAATATATCAGGGGGTCCTACTCTGGGGCCAACGTCCTGACTTTC.

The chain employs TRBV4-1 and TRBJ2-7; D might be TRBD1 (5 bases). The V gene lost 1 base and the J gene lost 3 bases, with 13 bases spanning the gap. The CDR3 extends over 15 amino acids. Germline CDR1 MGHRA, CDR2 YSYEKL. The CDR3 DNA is TGCGCCAGCAGCCAAGTAGGGCGACAGCGCTACGAGCAGTACTTC. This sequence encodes CASSQVGRQRYEQYF.

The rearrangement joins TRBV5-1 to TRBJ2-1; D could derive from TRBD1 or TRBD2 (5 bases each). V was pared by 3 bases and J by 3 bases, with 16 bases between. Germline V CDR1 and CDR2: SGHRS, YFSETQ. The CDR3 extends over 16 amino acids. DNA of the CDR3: TGCGCCAGCAGCTGGGGGTGGGCTAGCAACTACAATGAGCAGTTCTTC. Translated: CASSWGWASNYNEQFF.

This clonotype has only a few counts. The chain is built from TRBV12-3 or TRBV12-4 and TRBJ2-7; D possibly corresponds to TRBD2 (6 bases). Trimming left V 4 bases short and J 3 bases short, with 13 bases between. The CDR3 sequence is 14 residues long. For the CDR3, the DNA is TGTGCCAGCAGTTACGGGGGTCCCATCTACGAGCAGTACTTC. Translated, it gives CASSYGGPIYEQYF.